This TCR beta chain is from a study of shared clonotypes between healthy human individuals. Study-wide results and limits: Few donors limited the genetic and exposure-history diversity represented. Generation probabilities of non-shared clonotypes were lower (relative to those shared by all four donors).

The V end lost 3 bases, the J end lost 0 bases, and 12 bases lay between the germline ends. The germline V gene encodes CDR1 MDHEN and CDR2 SYDVKM. The CDR3 is 15 amino acids. The assay was carried out at the deep level. Sequencing used immunoSEQ multiplex PCR; TCRdb keeps in-frame clones, though not all of them. The table has 1.5 million to 1.9 million clones, around 98% seen once. Notes on this clone: The antigen is undetermined.

The sequenced material came from naive CD4+ T cells sorted from blood. As for subset: CD45RA+ positively selected. This chain uses TRBV28 with TRBJ2-7; no definite D call. This TCR was sampled from a man aged 30 to 45 in good health. CDR3 residues: CASSFSTRSSYEQYF. In DNA, the CDR3 is TGTGCCAGCAGTTTTAGCACCCGGTCCTCCTACGAGCAGTACTTC.